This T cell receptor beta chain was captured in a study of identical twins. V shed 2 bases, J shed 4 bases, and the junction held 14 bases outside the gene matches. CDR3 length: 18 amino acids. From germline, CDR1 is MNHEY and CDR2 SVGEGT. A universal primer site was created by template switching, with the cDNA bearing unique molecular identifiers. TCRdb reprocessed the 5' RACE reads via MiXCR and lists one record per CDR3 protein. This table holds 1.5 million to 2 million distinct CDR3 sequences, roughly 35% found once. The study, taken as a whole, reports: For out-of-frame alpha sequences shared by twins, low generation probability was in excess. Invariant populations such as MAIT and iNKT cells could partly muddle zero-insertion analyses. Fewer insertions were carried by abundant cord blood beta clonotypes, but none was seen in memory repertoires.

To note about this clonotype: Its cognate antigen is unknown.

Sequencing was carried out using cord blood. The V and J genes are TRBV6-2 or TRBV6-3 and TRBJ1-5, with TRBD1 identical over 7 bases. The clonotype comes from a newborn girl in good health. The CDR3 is CASSYDTRQGGRNQPQHF. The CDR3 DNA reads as TGTGCCAGCAGTTACGATACCAGACAGGGAGGTAGGAATCAGCCCCAGCATTTT.